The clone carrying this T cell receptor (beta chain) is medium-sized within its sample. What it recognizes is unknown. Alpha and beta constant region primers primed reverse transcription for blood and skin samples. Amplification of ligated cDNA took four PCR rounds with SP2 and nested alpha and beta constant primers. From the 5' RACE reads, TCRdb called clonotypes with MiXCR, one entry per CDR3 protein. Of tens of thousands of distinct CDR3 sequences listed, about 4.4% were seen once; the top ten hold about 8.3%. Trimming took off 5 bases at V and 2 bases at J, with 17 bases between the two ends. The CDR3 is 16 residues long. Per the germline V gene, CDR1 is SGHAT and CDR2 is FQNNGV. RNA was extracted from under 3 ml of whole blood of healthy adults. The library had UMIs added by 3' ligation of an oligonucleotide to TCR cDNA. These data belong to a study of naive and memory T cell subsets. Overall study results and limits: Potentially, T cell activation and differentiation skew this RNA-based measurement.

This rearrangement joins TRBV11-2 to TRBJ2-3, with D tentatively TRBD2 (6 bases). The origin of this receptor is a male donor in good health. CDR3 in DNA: TGTGCCAGCAGCCGAAGCCGGGACTTCTACACAGATACGCAGTATTTT. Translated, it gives CASSRSRDFYTDTQYF.